These 11 T cell receptor beta chains were sequenced from one sample in a study of blood T cell repertoires in COVID-19. TCRdb's table, derived via immunoSEQ multiplex PCR, lists solely in-frame clones and lacks some. The table includes some 340,000 clones, 85% detected once. Sequenced material: peripheral blood. These receptors came from a woman between 18 and 29 years old with acute or convalescent COVID-19.

The rearrangement uses TRBV14 and TRBJ1-6, with 12 bases identical to TRBD1. CDR1 is SGHDN and CDR2 is FVKESK in the germline V gene. The CDR3 runs 16 residues. Germline trimming cut 4 bases from V and 6 bases from J; bases unmatched to any gene: 4. CDR3 DNA: TGTGCCAGCAGCCCATCGGGACAGGGGGCTAATTCACCCCTCCACTTT. This gives the protein CASSPSGQGANSPLHF.

The gene calls are TRBV7-9 and TRBJ1-1; TRBD1 might be the D (5 bases). Germline CDR1 SEHNR, CDR2 FQNEAQ (reference sequence). The germline V and J ends were trimmed by 9 bases and 4 bases, with 12 bases remaining between them. The CDR3 spans 12 residues. CDR3 nucleotide sequence: TGTGCCAGTGGCAGGGATCGCACTGAAGCTTTCTTT. Encoded protein: CASGRDRTEAFF.

The chain links TRBV27 to TRBJ1-5; D is unresolved. CDR3 length: 12 amino acids. In germline, CDR1 is MNHEY, CDR2 SMNVEV (reference sequence). V was trimmed by 7 bases and J by 11 bases, leaving 15 bases between them. CDR3 in DNA: TGTGCCAGCATTGGTCGCGCGGTAGCCCAGCATTTT. It specifies CASIGRAVAQHF.

The chain is built from TRBV19 and TRBJ1-3; 10 bases match TRBD1. Germline CDR1 is LNHDA and CDR2 is SQIVND (reference sequence). The CDR3 is 19 amino acids. After removal of 4 bases from V and 0 bases from J, the junction contained 12 bases not matched to a gene. The CDR3 DNA is TGTGCCAGTAGTACCGGACAGGGGGTCTGGGGGGCCTCTGGAAACACCATATATTTT. Protein: CASSTGQGVWGASGNTIYF.

The chain carries TRBV2 and TRBJ1-4; perhaps TRBD1 as D (5 bases). The V gene's germline CDR1 is SNHLY and CDR2 FYNNEI. Deletions cut 4 bases from V and 6 bases from J, with 12 bases between. The CDR3 runs 14 residues. CDR3 DNA: TGTGCCAGCAGTGTGACAGCTAGAGATGAAAAACTGTTTTTT. As protein: CASSVTARDEKLFF.

The rearrangement uses TRBV10-1 and TRBJ2-4, with 7 bases aligning to TRBD2. From germline, CDR1 is WNHNN and CDR2 SYGVQD (reference sequence). This CDR3 has 18 amino acids. With V trimmed by 2 bases and J by 0 bases, 10 bases remained unmatched. The chain's CDR3 is CASSEPAGRELAKNIQYF. In DNA form, the CDR3 reads TGCGCCAGCAGTGAGCCAGCGGGGCGGGAACTAGCCAAAAACATTCAGTACTTC.

This rearrangement joins TRBV4-2 to TRBJ2-7; 9 bases match TRBD2. The junction had 5 bases not matched to a gene; V was cut back by 0 bases and J by 2 bases. Germline-derived CDR1 and CDR2 are LGHNA and YNFKEQ. The CDR3 covers 16 residues. The chain's CDR3 is CASSQDVAGGAYEQYF. CDR3 coding DNA: TGTGCCAGCAGCCAAGATGTGGCGGGGGGGGCCTACGAGCAGTACTTC.

The chain links TRBV25-1 to TRBJ1-2; D not resolved. Trimming shortened V by 9 bases and J by 8 bases, and 13 bases separated the two germline ends. From germline, CDR1 is MGHDK and CDR2 SYGVNS. CDR3 length equals 11 residues. CDR3 sequence reads: CASRGSGGYTF. Here the CDR3 DNA reads TGTGCCAGTCGAGGGTCTGGAGGCTACACCTTC.

The rearrangement joins TRBV5-1 to TRBJ1-1; D perhaps matches TRBD1 (5 bases). Germline V CDR1 and CDR2: SGHRS, YFSETQ. Trimming shortened V by 3 bases and J by 1 base, and 10 bases separated the two germline ends. The CDR3 has 14 amino acids. In DNA, the CDR3 is TGCGCCAGCAGCTGGGATACAGGGAACACTGAAGCTTTCTTT. Translating gives CASSWDTGNTEAFF. Combining the CDR3 with reference TRBV5-1 and TRBJ1-1 gives the whole variable domain KAGVTQTPRYLIKTRGQQVTLSCSPISGHRSVSWYQQTPGQGLQFLFEYFSETQRNKGNFPGRFSGRQFSNSRSEMNVSTLELGDSALYLCASSWDTGNTEAFFGQGTRLTVV.

This chain connects TRBV6-6 to TRBJ1-1; 10 bases match TRBD1. V gave up 5 bases and J gave up 0 bases; unmatched junction bases: 9. The germline V gene encodes CDR1 MNHNY and CDR2 SVGAGI (reference sequence). CDR3 length equals 17 residues. In DNA, the CDR3 is TGTGCCAGCAGTCTCCGGGACAGGGGTTACGTGAACACTGAAGCTTTCTTT. Its protein is CASSLRDRGYVNTEAFF.

This chain links TRBV7-6 with TRBJ2-3; weak D call: TRBD1 (5 bases). Trimming shortened V by 1 base and J by 2 bases, and 13 bases separated the two germline ends. The CDR3 has 16 amino acids. Germline lookup yields CDR1 SGHVS and CDR2 FNYEAQ. CDR3 sequence reads: CASSLESQGNTDTQYF. DNA for the CDR3: TGTGCCAGCAGCTTAGAATCGCAGGGAAACACAGATACGCAGTATTTT.